This T cell receptor (beta chain) was profiled in a study of PD-1 blockade in classical Hodgkin lymphoma. Sequenced by immunoSEQ multiplex PCR; TCRdb stores in-frame clones only, minus some. The sample holds about 13,000 clones, around 80% seen once. V lost 3 bases, J lost 1 base, and 9 bases lay in between. This CDR3 is 14 amino acids long. Germline CDR1 reads KGHSH; CDR2 reads LQKENI. All the patients suffered relapse after autologous stem cell transplantation, and brentuximab vedotin exposure differed. V usage is TRBV18 and J usage is TRBJ1-1; D may be TRBD1 (5 bases). The sequence was collected from a human donor with classical Hodgkin lymphoma. Sequences were derived from peripheral blood mononuclear cells (PBMCs), sampled at baseline. The CDR3 bases are TGTGCCAGCTCACCGCGCAGGGAGAACACTGAAGCTTTCTTT. This translates into CASSPRRENTEAFF.